This TCR beta chain was recovered during a study of PD-L1 blockade in urothelial cancer. The V gene's germline CDR1 is SNHLY and CDR2 FYNNEI. J was trimmed by 7 bases and V by 2 bases; bases with no gene match: 8. This CDR3 is built from 15 residues. Sequencing used immunoSEQ multiplex PCR; TCRdb keeps in-frame clones, though not all of them. Among roughly 87,000 clones, about 90% were seen once, and the ten largest hold about 1%. Time point specified: pretreatment peripheral blood. Patients' cancers were locally advanced or metastatic urothelial carcinomas. The source of this sequence is a woman aged 80 or older with urothelial cancer. The rearrangement uses TRBV2 and TRBJ2-7; 10 nucleotides match TRBD2. This sample comprised PBMCs, obtained around atezolizumab (anti-PD-L1) treatment. In DNA, the CDR3 is TGTGCCAGCAGTGAATCAGCGGGAGGGCCGGGTGAGCAGTACTTC. This sequence encodes CASSESAGGPGEQYF.